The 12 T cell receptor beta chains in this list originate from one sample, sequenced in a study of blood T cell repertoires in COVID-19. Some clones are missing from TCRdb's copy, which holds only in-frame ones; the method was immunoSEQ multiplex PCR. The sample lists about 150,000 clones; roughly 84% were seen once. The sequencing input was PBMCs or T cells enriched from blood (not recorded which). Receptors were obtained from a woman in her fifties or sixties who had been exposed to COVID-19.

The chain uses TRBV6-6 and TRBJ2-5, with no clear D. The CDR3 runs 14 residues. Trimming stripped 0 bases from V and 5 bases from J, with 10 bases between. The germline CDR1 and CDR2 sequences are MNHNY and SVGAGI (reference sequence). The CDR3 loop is CASSYSSSRETQYF. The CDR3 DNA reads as TGTGCCAGCAGTTACTCGTCTTCTCGGGAGACCCAGTACTTC.

The CDR3 region is CASSPTAQAEAFF. CDR3 coding DNA: TGTGCCAGCTCACCGACAGCCCAGGCTGAAGCTTTCTTT. The chain joins TRBV18 to TRBJ1-1; tentative D call: TRBD1 (5 bases). V lost 3 bases and J lost 6, with 11 bases in between. CDR3 size: 13 residues. Germline V CDR1 and CDR2: KGHSH, LQKENI.

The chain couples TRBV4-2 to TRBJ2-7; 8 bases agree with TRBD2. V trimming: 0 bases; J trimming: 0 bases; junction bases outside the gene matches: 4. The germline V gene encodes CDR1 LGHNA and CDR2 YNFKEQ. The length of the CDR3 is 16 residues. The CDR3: CASSQDWGTSSYEQYF. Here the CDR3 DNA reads TGTGCCAGCAGCCAAGACTGGGGGACTAGCTCCTACGAGCAGTACTTC.

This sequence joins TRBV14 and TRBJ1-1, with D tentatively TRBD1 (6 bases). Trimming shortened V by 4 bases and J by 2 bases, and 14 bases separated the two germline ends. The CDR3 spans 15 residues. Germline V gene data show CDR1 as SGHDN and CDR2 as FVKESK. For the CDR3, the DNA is TGTGCCAGCAGCCGCTTAGGACAGTTCAACACTGAAGCTTTCTTT. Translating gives CASSRLGQFNTEAFF.

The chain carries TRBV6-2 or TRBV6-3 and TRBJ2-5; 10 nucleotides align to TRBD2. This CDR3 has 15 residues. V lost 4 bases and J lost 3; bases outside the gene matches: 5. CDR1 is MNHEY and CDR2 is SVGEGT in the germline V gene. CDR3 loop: CASSSLLAGKETQYF. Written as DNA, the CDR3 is TGTGCCAGCAGTTCCCTACTAGCGGGGAAAGAGACCCAGTACTTC.

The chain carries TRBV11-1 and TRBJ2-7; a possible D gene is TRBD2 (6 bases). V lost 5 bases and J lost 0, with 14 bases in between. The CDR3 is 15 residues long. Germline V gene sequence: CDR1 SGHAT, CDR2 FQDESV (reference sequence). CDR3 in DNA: TGTGCCAGCAGCCCCGGGGCTAGCGACTCCTACGAGCAGTACTTC. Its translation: CASSPGASDSYEQYF.

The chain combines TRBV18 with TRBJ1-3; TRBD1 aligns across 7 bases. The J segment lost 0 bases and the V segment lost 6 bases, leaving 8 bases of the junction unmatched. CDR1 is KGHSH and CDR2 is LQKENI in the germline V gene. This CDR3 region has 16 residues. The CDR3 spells CASSQRDSVSGNTIYF. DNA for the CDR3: TGTGCCAGCTCCCAAAGGGACAGCGTCTCTGGAAACACCATATATTTT.

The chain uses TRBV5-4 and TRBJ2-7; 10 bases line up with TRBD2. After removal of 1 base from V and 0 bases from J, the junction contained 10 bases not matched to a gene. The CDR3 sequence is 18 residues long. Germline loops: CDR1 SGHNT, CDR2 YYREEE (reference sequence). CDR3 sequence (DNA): TGTGCCAGCAGCTTGCAACCTCCGGGACTAGCGCCCTCCTACGAGCAGTACTTC. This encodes CASSLQPPGLAPSYEQYF.

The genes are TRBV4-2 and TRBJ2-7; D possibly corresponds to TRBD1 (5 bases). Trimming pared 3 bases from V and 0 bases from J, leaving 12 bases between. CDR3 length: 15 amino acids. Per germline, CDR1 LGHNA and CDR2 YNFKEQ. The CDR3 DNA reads TGTGCCAGCAGCCAGCAGACAGAAAGCTCCTACGAGCAGTACTTC. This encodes CASSQQTESSYEQYF.

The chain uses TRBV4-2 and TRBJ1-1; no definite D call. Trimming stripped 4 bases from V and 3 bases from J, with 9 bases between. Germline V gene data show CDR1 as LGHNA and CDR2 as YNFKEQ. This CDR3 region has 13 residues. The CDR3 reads CASSPKSDTEAFF. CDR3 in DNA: TGTGCCAGCAGCCCAAAGAGCGACACTGAAGCTTTCTTT.

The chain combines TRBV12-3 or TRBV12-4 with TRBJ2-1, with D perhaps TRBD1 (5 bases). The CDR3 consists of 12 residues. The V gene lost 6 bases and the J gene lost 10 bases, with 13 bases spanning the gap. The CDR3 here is CASSWLSGEQFF. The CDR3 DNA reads TGTGCCAGCAGCTGGCTATCAGGGGAGCAGTTCTTC.

CDR3 sequence: CASSIGVTPEDEQFF. The CDR3 nucleotides read TGTGCCAGTAGTATAGGTGTCACCCCGGAGGATGAGCAGTTCTTC. The chain recombines TRBV19 with TRBJ2-1; D is possibly TRBD2 (5 bases). Trimming shortened V by 1 base and J by 8 bases, and 15 bases separated the two germline ends. The CDR3 consists of 15 residues. The germline CDR1 and CDR2 sequences are LNHDA and SQIVND (reference sequence).